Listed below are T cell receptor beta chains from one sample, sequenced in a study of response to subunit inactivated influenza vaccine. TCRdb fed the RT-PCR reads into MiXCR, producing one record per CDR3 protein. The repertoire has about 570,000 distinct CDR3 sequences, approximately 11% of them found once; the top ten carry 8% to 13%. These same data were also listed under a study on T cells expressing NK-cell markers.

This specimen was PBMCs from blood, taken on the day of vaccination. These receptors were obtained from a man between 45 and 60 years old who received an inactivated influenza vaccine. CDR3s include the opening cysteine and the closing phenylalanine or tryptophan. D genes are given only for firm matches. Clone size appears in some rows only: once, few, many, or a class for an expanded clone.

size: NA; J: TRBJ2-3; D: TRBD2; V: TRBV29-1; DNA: TGCAGCGTTGGGCTAGCGGGGAGCGGCACAGATACGCAGTATTTT; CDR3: CSVGLAGSGTDTQYF
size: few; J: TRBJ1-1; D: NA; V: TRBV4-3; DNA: TGCGCCAGCAGCCGAACGGTCGCGACCAACACTGAAGCTTTCTTT; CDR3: CASSRTVATNTEAFF
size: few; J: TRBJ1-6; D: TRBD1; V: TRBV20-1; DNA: TGCAGTGCTATGGGGCAGGGGGATTCACCCCTCCACTTT; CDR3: CSAMGQGDSPLHF
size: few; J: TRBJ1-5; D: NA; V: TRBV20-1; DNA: TGCAGTGCCTCGGCGGGGGCTGTGAGCAATCAGCCCCAGCATTTT; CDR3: CSASAGAVSNQPQHF
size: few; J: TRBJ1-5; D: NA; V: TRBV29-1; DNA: TGCAGCGTTTCAGCCGGGGGCGGCAATCAGCCCCAGCATTTT; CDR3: CSVSAGGGNQPQHF
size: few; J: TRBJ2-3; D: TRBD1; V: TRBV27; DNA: TGTGCCAGCAGTTTAATCCCTACAGGGGGGTCTAGCACAGATACGCAGTATTTT; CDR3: CASSLIPTGGSSTDTQYF
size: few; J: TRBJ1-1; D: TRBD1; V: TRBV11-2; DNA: TGTGCCAGCAGCGTTGGGACAGAGAAAACTGTTGAAGCTTTCTTT; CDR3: CASSVGTEKTVEAFF
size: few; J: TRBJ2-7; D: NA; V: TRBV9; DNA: TGTGCCAGCAGCGTAGGACAGGTACCCTACGAGCAGTACTTC; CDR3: CASSVGQVPYEQYF
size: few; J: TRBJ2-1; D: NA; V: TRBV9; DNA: TGTGCCAGCAGCGTAGCTTATAAGGGGGTAGACAATGAGCAGTTCTTC; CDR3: CASSVAYKGVDNEQFF
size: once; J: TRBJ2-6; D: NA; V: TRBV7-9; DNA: TGTGCCAGCAGCTTGGCTGCCAAGGTCTCTGGGGCCAACGTCCTGACTTTC; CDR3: CASSLAAKVSGANVLTF
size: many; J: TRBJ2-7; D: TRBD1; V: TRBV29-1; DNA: TGCAGCGTTCGACAGGGGGCCTACGAGCAGTACTTC; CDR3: CSVRQGAYEQYF
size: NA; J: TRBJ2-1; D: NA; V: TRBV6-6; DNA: TGTGCCAGCAGTTACTCGTCCAACAATGAGCAGTTCTTC; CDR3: CASSYSSNNEQFF
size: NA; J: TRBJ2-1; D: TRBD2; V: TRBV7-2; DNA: TGTGCCAGCACCCGGGGTGGAGCGGGGTACAATGAGCAGTTCTTC; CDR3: CASTRGGAGYNEQFF
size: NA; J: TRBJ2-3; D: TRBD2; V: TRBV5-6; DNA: TGTGCCAGCAGCTTGGGCGGCGGGAGGCTCCGCGTTGGTACGCAGTATTTT; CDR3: CASSLGGGRLRVGTQYF